Shown below are 23 T cell receptor beta chains from a single sample sequenced in a study of CD8+ T cells in alopecia areata. Peripheral blood and lesional scalp punch biopsies were taken from alopecia areata patients. In each case, RNA was isolated and then reverse transcribed into cDNA as the sequencing template. Sequenced by immunoSEQ multiplex PCR; TCRdb stores in-frame clones only, minus some. The profile shows 7,000 or so clones, roughly 64% of them singletons. The specimen was skin, collected at week 0. These receptors all come from a human donor with alopecia areata.

The table lists this clone with a count of one. V gene TRBV2 combines with J gene TRBJ1-2; D uncertain. Germline CDR1 and CDR2: SNHLY and FYNNEI. Trimming removed 7 bases from V and 2 bases from J, with 14 bases in between. The CDR3 is made up of 14 amino acids. The CDR3 reads CASTPKVDNYGYTF. CDR3 sequence (DNA): TGTGCCAGCACCCCTAAGGTGGACAACTATGGCTACACCTTC.

This clone occurred a few times. The gene calls are TRBV6-4 and TRBJ2-2; D not resolved. Germline lookup yields CDR1 MRHNA and CDR2 SNTAGT. V was trimmed by 4 bases and J by 0 bases, leaving 6 bases between them. The CDR3 spans 14 residues. The CDR3 region has the DNA TGTGCCAGCAGTGTTCAGACGAACACCGGGGAGCTGTTTTTT. Its translation is CASSVQTNTGELFF.

The chain employs TRBV5-5 and TRBJ2-2; TRBD2 matches 7 bases. Germline trimming cut 3 bases from V and 1 base from J; bases unmatched to any gene: 6. Germline assignment: CDR1 SGHKS and CDR2 YYEKEE (reference sequence). The CDR3 covers 16 residues. This chain's CDR3 is CASSWGSGKNTGELFF. CDR3 coding DNA: TGTGCCAGCAGCTGGGGGAGCGGGAAGAACACCGGGGAGCTGTTTTTT.

This clone was detected once. The chain has TRBV30 and TRBJ2-1; no clear D. The ends were cut back, 5 bases at V and 7 bases at J, with 18 bases in the middle. The CDR3 is made up of 14 amino acids. Looked up from germline, CDR1 is GTSNPN and CDR2 is SVGIG (reference sequence). The CDR3 DNA follows: TGTGCCTGGGTAAAGTCGGGCGGCCTAAATGAGCAGTTCTTC. It is translated as CAWVKSGGLNEQFF.

A single count supports this clone. J is TRBJ1-1 and V is TRBV7-9; D gene uncertain. Germline V gene lookup returns CDR1 SEHNR and CDR2 FQNEAQ (reference sequence). V shed 5 bases and J shed 0 bases, with 16 bases lying between them. The CDR3 totals 16 residues. The CDR3 region is CASSPYSGGMNTEAFF. In DNA form, the CDR3 reads TGTGCCAGCAGCCCTTACTCAGGAGGGATGAACACTGAAGCTTTCTTT. The full variable domain, with the rest looked up from reference TRBV7-9 and TRBJ1-1, is DTGVSQNPRHKITKRGQNVTFRCDPISEHNRLYWYRQTLGQGPEFLTYFQNEAQLEKSRLLSDRFSAERPKGSFSTLEIQRTEQGDSAMYLCASSPYSGGMNTEAFFGQGTRLTVV.

The V gene is TRBV4-1, the J gene TRBJ2-7; 10 bases match TRBD2. Germline CDR1 MGHRA, CDR2 YSYEKL. This CDR3 is built from 15 residues. Trimming cost V 4 bases and J 3 bases; bases outside gene matches: 6. This CDR3 reads CASSPAGGIYYEQYF. In DNA, the CDR3 is TGCGCCAGCAGCCCAGCGGGAGGGATCTACTACGAGCAGTACTTC.

CDR3 coding DNA: TGCGCCAGCAGCCAAGGACGCGCCCTTAATGAAAAACTGTTTTTT. Translating gives CASSQGRALNEKLFF. This rearrangement joins TRBV4-3 to TRBJ1-4; unclear D gene. The CDR3 extends over 15 amino acids. From germline, CDR1 is LGHNA and CDR2 YSLEER. V dropped 1 base and J dropped 4 bases, with 10 bases sitting between them.

The chain couples TRBV27 to TRBJ2-1; D is unclear. Trimming shortened V by 5 bases and J by 6 bases, and 11 bases separated the two germline ends. The CDR3 contains 13 residues. From germline, CDR1 is MNHEY and CDR2 SMNVEV (reference sequence). CDR3 in amino acids: CASSLLRFNEQFF. The DNA of the CDR3 is TGTGCCAGCAGTCTACTCAGGTTCAATGAGCAGTTCTTC.

The chain links TRBV11-2 to TRBJ2-7, with D possibly matching TRBD2 (5 bases). V was trimmed by 5 bases and J by 7 bases, leaving 12 bases between them. Germline-derived CDR1 and CDR2 are SGHAT and FQNNGV. This CDR3 is 12 amino acids long. In DNA form, the CDR3 reads TGTGCCAGCAGCCCTCTAGCCCAAGAGCAGTACTTC. Translation: CASSPLAQEQYF. The full variable domain, with the rest looked up from reference TRBV11-2 and TRBJ2-7, is EAGVAQSPRYKIIEKRQSVAFWCNPISGHATLYWYQQILGQGPKLLIQFQNNGVVDDSQLPKDRFSAERLKGVDSTLKIQPAKLEDSAVYLCASSPLAQEQYFGPGTRLTVT.

The rearrangement uses TRBV6-1 and TRBJ2-2; D ambiguous. The CDR3 loop spans 12 amino acids. V was trimmed by 8 bases and J by 6 bases, leaving 10 bases between them. Germline CDR1 is MNHNS and CDR2 is SASEGT. The CDR3 is CASGGSAGELFF. For the CDR3, the DNA is TGTGCCAGCGGTGGGTCGGCCGGGGAGCTGTTTTTT.

The chain has TRBV9 and TRBJ2-1; 7 bases fit TRBD1. Germline CDR1 and CDR2: SGDLS and YYNGEE. With 4 bases clipped from V and 3 bases from J, the junction kept 10 bases outside the gene matches. The CDR3 contains 16 residues. The CDR3 nucleotides read TGTGCCAGCAGCCTCACCCGTGGGGACAGCTACAATGAGCAGTTCTTC. This codes for CASSLTRGDSYNEQFF.

The chain carries TRBV19 and TRBJ2-7; weak D call: TRBD1 (6 bases). The CDR3 extends over 14 amino acids. V gave up 5 bases and J gave up 2 bases, with 13 bases separating them. CDR1 LNHDA and CDR2 SQIVND come from the germline V gene (reference sequence). CDR3 amino acids: CASSWGQGPYEQYF. The CDR3 nucleotides are TGTGCCAGTAGTTGGGGACAAGGGCCCTACGAGCAGTACTTC.

The chain links TRBV15 to TRBJ2-1; 12 bases fit TRBD2. The V and J ends lost 3 bases and 8 bases, in that order; junction bases with no gene match: 11. This CDR3 region has 17 residues. CDR1 is LNHNV and CDR2 is YYDKDF in the germline V gene (reference sequence). The CDR3 loop reads CATSRATSGSFVDEQFF. Written as DNA, the CDR3 is TGTGCCACCAGCAGGGCGACTAGCGGGAGCTTTGTCGATGAGCAGTTCTTC.

Only one count was recorded for this clone. The chain combines TRBV7-3 with TRBJ2-1; the match to TRBD2 covers 13 bases. The CDR3 has 18 residues. The ends lost 5 bases at V and 1 base at J; junction bases unmatched: 8. Germline CDR1 reads SGHTA; CDR2 reads FQGTGA. DNA for the CDR3: TGTGCCAGCAGCCCCGGACTAGCGGGAGCGTCTTCCTACAATGAGCAGTTCTTC. Protein: CASSPGLAGASSYNEQFF.

About this clone itself: The junction departs from germline at one end; a sequencing error may be responsible. The rearrangement uses TRBV5-1 and TRBJ1-5, with D uncertain. Per germline, CDR1 SGHRS and CDR2 YFSETQ. The CDR3 spans 15 residues. CDR3 residues: CASSFTGDPNQPQHF. The CDR3, as DNA: TGCGCCAGCAGCTTTACTGGCGACCCTAATCAGCCTCAGCATTTT.

The rearrangement links TRBV4-1 to TRBJ2-7; the match to TRBD2 covers 8 bases. Germline V gene lookup returns CDR1 MGHRA and CDR2 YSYEKL. Unmatched junction bases numbered 7, after V lost 4 bases and J lost 2 bases. The CDR3 is made up of 15 amino acids. CDR3 protein: CASSLASGSTYEQYF. The CDR3 bases are TGCGCCAGCAGCCTAGCTAGCGGGTCGACCTACGAGCAGTACTTC.

The rearrangement uses TRBV10-3 and TRBJ2-2; the match to TRBD1 covers 7 bases. There are 16 residues in the CDR3. CDR1 and CDR2 from the germline V gene are ENHRY and SYGVKD. V lost 10 bases to trimming and J lost 1 base; unmatched junction nucleotides: 12. The CDR3 protein is CATRHRGPENTGELFF. Here the CDR3 DNA reads TGTGCCACACGACACAGGGGCCCGGAGAACACCGGGGAGCTGTTTTTT.

The chain carries TRBV19 and TRBJ1-1, with 10 bases lining up with TRBD1. Looked up from germline, CDR1 is LNHDA and CDR2 is SQIVND (reference sequence). The CDR3 loop spans 13 amino acids. V trimming: 8 bases; J trimming: 2 bases; junction bases outside the gene matches: 2. CDR3: CASSTGGNTEAFF. The CDR3 bases are TGTGCCAGTTCGACAGGGGGCAACACTGAAGCTTTCTTT.

This clone was counted only a few times. The rearrangement joins TRBV2 to TRBJ1-1; no clear D. V was shortened by 5 bases and J by 1 base, with 11 bases between the two germline ends. Germline CDR1 is SNHLY and CDR2 is FYNNEI. The CDR3 is made up of 14 amino acids. The CDR3 coding sequence is TGTGCCAGCAGTACCCAAGGACGGAACACTGAAGCTTTCTTT. Its translation is CASSTQGRNTEAFF.

The CDR3 nucleotides are TGTGCCAGCAGGGAACAGGGTTCTGGGGCCAACGTCCTGACTTTC. It yields the protein CASREQGSGANVLTF. The J gene is TRBJ2-6, the V gene TRBV2; possible D gene TRBD1, 6 bases. The CDR3 is made up of 15 amino acids. CDR1 SNHLY and CDR2 FYNNEI come from the germline V gene. Trimming stripped 6 bases from V and 1 base from J, with 10 bases between.

This clone was seen only a few times. The gene calls are TRBV7-2 and TRBJ2-1; D is ambiguous. Germline V gene lookup returns CDR1 SGHTA and CDR2 FQGNSA. Trimming took off 1 base at V and 4 bases at J, with 14 bases between the two ends. The CDR3 runs 16 residues. The DNA of the CDR3 is TGTGCCAGCAGCTTAGGAGGAGTGGGGTCTTACAATGAGCAGTTCTTC. Translated, it gives CASSLGGVGSYNEQFF.

The rearrangement links TRBV6-1 to TRBJ2-7; D gene uncertain. Per germline, CDR1 MNHNS and CDR2 SASEGT. Trimming took off 5 bases at V and 6 bases at J, with 11 bases between the two ends. The CDR3 has 12 residues. The CDR3 region is CASSFRGSEQYF. For the CDR3, the DNA is TGTGCCAGCAGTTTTCGAGGCAGCGAGCAGTACTTC.

V and J are TRBV7-9 and TRBJ2-3, with TRBD1 matching 7 bases. The ends lost 7 bases at V and 4 bases at J; junction bases unmatched: 14. Germline CDR1 reads SEHNR; CDR2 reads FQNEAQ (reference sequence). This CDR3 region has 16 residues. DNA for the CDR3: TGTGCCAGCACCTACCGACAGGGTTATTTTTCAGATACGCAGTATTTT. It specifies CASTYRQGYFSDTQYF.